Each of the 25 T cell receptor beta chains below was sequenced from the same sample in a study of lung T cells in sarcoidosis with Löfgren's syndrome. TCRdb processed the reads anew with MiXCR; each CDR3 protein has one entry. Of approximately 19,000 distinct CDR3 sequences listed, less than 25% are singletons. The sample was CD4+ T cells from PBMCs. The receptor set was obtained from a human donor with sarcoidosis (Löfgren's syndrome or another form), or a control subject (not recorded which).

In this sample, this clonotype is medium-sized (0.01 to 0.1%). The chain uses TRBV6-1 and TRBJ1-5; no firm D call. V shed 7 bases and J shed 0 bases, with 4 bases lying between them. Germline V gene data show CDR1 as MNHNS and CDR2 as SASEGT. The CDR3 has 12 amino acids. The DNA for the CDR3 is TGTGCCAGCAAGGGTAGCAATCAGCCCCAGCATTTT. It translates to CASKGSNQPQHF.

This clonotype was observed many times. The chain carries TRBV10-3 and TRBJ1-3, with TRBD1 matching over 9 bases. The V gene end was trimmed by 2 bases and the J gene end by 9 bases; junction bases not matched to a gene: 8. Germline CDR1 ENHRY, CDR2 SYGVKD. This CDR3 contains 15 residues. CDR3 DNA: TGTGCCATCAGTGAGCCGACAGGGGGAACGGGCACCATATATTTT. It translates to CAISEPTGGTGTIYF.

About this clonotype: A much larger clone lies a single base off, so this may be a read error. The chain couples TRBV5-1 to TRBJ2-5, with D maybe TRBD2 (5 bases). CDR3 length: 13 amino acids. Germline V gives CDR1 SGHRS, CDR2 YFSETQ. The CDR3 DNA follows: TGCGCCAGCAGCTTAGCCCCCGGGGAGACCCGGTACTTC. Encoded protein: CASSLAPGETRYF.

This clonotype was detected a few times. A single base separates this from a much larger clone, so it may be a read error. The gene calls are TRBV29-1 and TRBJ1-1, with no clear D. CDR3 length equals 12 residues. Trimming shortened V by 4 bases and J by 5 bases, and 11 bases separated the two germline ends. Germline values: CDR1 SQVTM, CDR2 ANQGSEA. CDR3 in DNA: TGCAGCGTTGTGGTGGGCGAGACTGAAGCTTTCTTT. Protein sequence: CSVVVGETEAFF.

This clonotype came up many times. The V call is TRBV3-1, the J call TRBJ2-7, with 7 bases identical to TRBD1. V dropped 1 base and J dropped 2; count of bases not matched to a gene: 5. Germline V gives CDR1 LGHDT, CDR2 YNNKEL (reference sequence). This CDR3 is 15 amino acids long. CDR3 loop: CASSQGRGWPYEQYF. The CDR3 DNA follows: TGTGCCAGCAGCCAAGGCAGGGGGTGGCCCTACGAGCAGTACTTC.

The chain carries TRBV28 and TRBJ1-5, with D unresolved. This CDR3 has 13 residues. Germline V gene data show CDR1 as MDHEN and CDR2 as SYDVKM. V was cut by 7 bases and J by 5 bases, with 12 bases left in between. CDR3 DNA: TGTGCCAGCAAAAAAGACCGGGATCAGCCCCAGCATTTT. Protein sequence: CASKKDRDQPQHF.

This clonotype was seen ten or more times. The CDR3 spells CAISESPLGENSPLHF. The DNA for the CDR3 is TGTGCCATCAGTGAGTCTCCCCTGGGGGAGAATTCACCCCTCCACTTT. This rearrangement joins TRBV10-3 to TRBJ1-6, with TRBD1 as a possible D gene (5 bases). The CDR3 consists of 16 residues. Trimming took 0 bases from V and 7 from J, leaving 13 bases between them. CDR1 and CDR2 (germline): ENHRY, SYGVKD.

On this clonotype: Germline is not matched at one junction end, which may reflect a read error. The gene calls are TRBV5-5 and TRBJ2-5, with 9 bases fitting TRBD1. Germline values: CDR1 SGHKS, CDR2 YYEKEE (reference sequence). The CDR3 runs 15 residues. The DNA for the CDR3 is TGTGCCAGCAGATTGGGACAGGGCGGAAAAGAGACCCAGTACTTC. This translates into CASRLGQGGKETQYF.

J is TRBJ2-3 and V is TRBV5-5; tentative D call: TRBD1 (6 bases). This CDR3 region has 14 residues. Germline loops: CDR1 SGHKS, CDR2 YYEKEE (reference sequence). Trimming stripped 1 base from V and 4 bases from J, with 10 bases between. The CDR3 coding sequence is TGTGCCAGCAGCTTGAGACAGGATCCAGATACGCAGTATTTT. This sequence encodes CASSLRQDPDTQYF.

In this sample, this clonotype turned up many times. This sequence joins TRBV6-1 and TRBJ1-5; maybe TRBD1 (5 bases). Germline V CDR1 and CDR2: MNHNS, SASEGT. The V end lost 6 bases, the J end lost 2 bases, and 11 bases lay between the germline ends. This CDR3 has 14 amino acids. The CDR3 region has the DNA TGTGCCAGCAGAGAACAGGCGGGCAATCAGCCCCAGCATTTT. Its protein product is CASREQAGNQPQHF.

This clonotype was seen repeatedly, ten times or more. The chain carries TRBV15 and TRBJ1-5; D unresolved. Germline V CDR1 and CDR2: LNHNV, YYDKDF (reference sequence). The CDR3 sequence is 16 residues long. V lost 0 bases and J lost 6, with 15 bases in between. The CDR3 bases are TGTGCCACCAGCAGAGATCCGAAGGGAGTGAGTCAGCCCCAGCATTTT. Translating it yields CATSRDPKGVSQPQHF.

This clonotype showed up many times. V and J are TRBV28 and TRBJ2-5, with a weak D call TRBD1 (5 bases). Germline V gene sequence: CDR1 MDHEN, CDR2 SYDVKM. The CDR3 runs 15 residues. Trimming stripped 3 bases from V and 5 bases from J, with 16 bases between. The CDR3 loop reads CASSFGGQKGETQYF. The CDR3 DNA reads TGTGCCAGCAGTTTCGGTGGACAAAAAGGGGAGACCCAGTACTTC.

This clonotype has just a few counts. The CDR3 DNA reads TGCGCCAGCAGCTTTGGAAGGAATCCAGAGACCCAGTACTTC. Translating gives CASSFGRNPETQYF. The genes are TRBV5-1 and TRBJ2-5; D ambiguous. Germline loops: CDR1 SGHRS, CDR2 YFSETQ. CDR3 size: 14 residues. V lost 2 bases, J lost 4 bases, and 12 bases lay in between.

This clonotype appeared many times. The chain joins TRBV2 to TRBJ1-4, with 8 bases identical to TRBD1. The CDR3 consists of 14 residues. V shed 5 bases, J shed 3 bases, and the junction held 2 bases outside the gene matches. In germline, CDR1 is SNHLY, CDR2 FYNNEI. CDR3 sequence reads: CASSPGGSNEKLFF. CDR3 bases: TGTGCCAGCAGTCCAGGGGGCTCTAATGAAAAACTGTTTTTT.

This clonotype was recorded many times. The chain uses TRBV7-2 and TRBJ2-3, with 8 nucleotides matching TRBD2. Germline CDR1 and CDR2: SGHTA and FQGNSA. The V gene end was trimmed by 5 bases and the J gene end by 6 bases; junction bases not matched to a gene: 16. There are 17 residues in the CDR3. DNA of the CDR3: TGTGCCAGCAGCATACTAGCCTCCGGGGGGGCTATTGATACGCAGTATTTT. Translated, it gives CASSILASGGAIDTQYF.

This clonotype has just a few counts. The J gene is TRBJ2-1, the V gene TRBV5-4; D is uncertain. CDR3 length equals 15 residues. The ends were cut back, 0 bases at V and 8 bases at J, with 15 bases in the middle. Germline V gene data show CDR1 as SGHNT and CDR2 as YYREEE (reference sequence). In DNA form, the CDR3 reads TGTGCCAGCAGCTTGGACGTCGGGTTCGCTGATGAGCAGTTCTTC. Translation: CASSLDVGFADEQFF.

This clonotype has a handful of counts. The V call is TRBV29-1, the J call TRBJ2-1, with TRBD2 as a possible D gene (6 bases). The CDR3 is 15 residues long. The V gene lost 4 bases and the J gene lost 6 bases, with 19 bases spanning the gap. Looked up from germline, CDR1 is SQVTM and CDR2 is ANQGSEA. CDR3 in DNA: TGCAGCGTTGGGAAGACTAGTCGTGTGGGCAATGAGCAGTTCTTC. Amino acids: CSVGKTSRVGNEQFF.

This clonotype was observed at least ten times. The chain recombines TRBV15 with TRBJ2-7; 9 bases are a match to TRBD1. The CDR3 contains 14 residues. The junction had 6 bases not matched to a gene; V was cut back by 7 bases and J by 2 bases. Germline V gene data show CDR1 as LNHNV and CDR2 as YYDKDF (reference sequence). The CDR3 loop reads CATKPGQGTYEQYF. The CDR3 DNA sequence: TGTGCCACCAAACCGGGACAGGGAACCTACGAGCAGTACTTC.

Regarding this clonotype: It may be a read error: a sequence one base away is much more abundant. This chain uses TRBV9 with TRBJ2-1, with TRBD1 matching over 9 bases. Germline CDR1 SGDLS, CDR2 YYNGEE. This CDR3 region has 15 residues. After removal of 3 bases from V and 11 bases from J, the junction contained 12 bases not matched to a gene. The CDR3 DNA is TGTGCCAGCAGCGGTCCGGGACAGGGTGGGAATAAGCAGTTCTTC. This translates into CASSGPGQGGNKQFF.

This clonotype was counted ten times or more. The genes are TRBV28 and TRBJ2-7; D assignment may be TRBD1 or TRBD2 (6 bases each). CDR1 is MDHEN and CDR2 is SYDVKM in the germline V gene. There are 14 residues in the CDR3. The V end was cut by 6 bases, the J end by 7 bases, with 19 bases between. In DNA form, the CDR3 reads TGTGCCAGCAGCTTAGGACAGCCGGGGAGGGAGCAGTACTTC. Translated, it gives CASSLGQPGREQYF.

This clonotype was seen many times. This chain links TRBV29-1 with TRBJ2-1; D perhaps matches TRBD2 (6 bases). V lost 7 bases to trimming and J lost 9 bases, with 19 bases between them. Germline V lookup: CDR1 SQVTM, CDR2 ANQGSEA. The CDR3 runs to 13 residues. CDR3 residues: CSAYGGARGEQFF. The CDR3 DNA sequence: TGCAGCGCCTATGGAGGGGCACGTGGTGAGCAGTTCTTC.

A note on this clonotype: A much bigger clone sits one base away, suggesting this may be a read error. As the CDR3 is not closed by the conserved phenylalanine or tryptophan, this likely results from a read error. The gene calls are TRBV5-1 and TRBJ1-4; TRBD1 aligns across 8 bases. The V segment lost 9 bases and the J segment 0 bases; nucleotides outside the gene matches: 10. CDR3 length equals 16 residues. Germline loops: CDR1 SGHRS, CDR2 YFSETQ. The CDR3 loop reads CATLPGQGATNEKLFL. CDR3 DNA sequence: TGCGCCACCTTGCCAGGACAGGGCGCAACTAATGAAAAACTGTTTCTT.

The table lists this clonotype with many counts. An end of the junction differs from the germline gene, which may be a read error. Here the CDR3 reads CSVDGQRQNSEAFF. CDR3 sequence (DNA): TGCAGCGTAGACGGACAACGACAGAACTCTGAAGCTTTCTTT. The V gene is TRBV29-1, the J gene TRBJ1-1; TRBD1 might be the D (5 bases). The CDR3 extends over 14 amino acids. The germline V gene encodes CDR1 SQVTM and CDR2 ANQGSEA.

This clonotype was seen ten or more times. CDR3 nucleotides: TGCAGCGGGAGAGGACAGGGCGATACTGAAGCTTTCTTT. Its protein is CSGRGQGDTEAFF. The chain joins TRBV29-1 to TRBJ1-1; TRBD1 aligns across 8 bases. This CDR3 spans 13 amino acids. V shed 7 bases, J shed 5 bases, and the junction held 9 bases outside the gene matches. Germline V gives CDR1 SQVTM, CDR2 ANQGSEA.

This clonotype was counted ten times or more. The chain joins TRBV12-3 or TRBV12-4 to TRBJ2-7; D is unclear. The CDR3 is 15 amino acids. V lost 6 bases and J 6 bases, leaving 21 bases between the germline ends. In DNA, the CDR3 is TGTGCCAGCAGCCGGACGGATAGTGTTCGAGGCGAGCAGTACTTC. Translation: CASSRTDSVRGEQYF.